This record covers a single TCR beta chain. Per the original data handling: By means of reference gene primer amplification, nucleated cell counts were estimated. TCRdb keeps only in-frame clones here, not all; method: immunoSEQ multiplex PCR. V, J and clone size are those of that table, while D and trimming were read from the DNA. Among 150,000 to 200,000 clones, roughly four fifths were seen once, and the ten largest hold around 7.5%. This sample was included in a study of blood T cell repertoires in COVID-19. Looking at the study overall: From T cells, B-cell-depleted T cells, or PBMCs came the material, which was cDNA or gDNA.

All enrollees were about 18 to 95 years old and from fewer than 30 US areas. The study assigned cohorts using participant-reported clinical history. CDR1 is SGHRS and CDR2 is YFSETQ in the germline V gene. The CDR3 runs to 14 residues. Trimming removed 5 bases from V and 1 base from J, with 9 bases in between. Sample: PBMCs or T cells enriched from blood (not recorded which). The clonotype originates from a man aged 40-49 years who had recovered from COVID-19. The chain couples TRBV5-1 to TRBJ1-4; a weak D match, TRBD1 (6 bases). CDR3 coding DNA: TGCGCCAGCAGGGAACAGGGAACTAATGAAAAACTGTTTTTT. It encodes CASREQGTNEKLFF.